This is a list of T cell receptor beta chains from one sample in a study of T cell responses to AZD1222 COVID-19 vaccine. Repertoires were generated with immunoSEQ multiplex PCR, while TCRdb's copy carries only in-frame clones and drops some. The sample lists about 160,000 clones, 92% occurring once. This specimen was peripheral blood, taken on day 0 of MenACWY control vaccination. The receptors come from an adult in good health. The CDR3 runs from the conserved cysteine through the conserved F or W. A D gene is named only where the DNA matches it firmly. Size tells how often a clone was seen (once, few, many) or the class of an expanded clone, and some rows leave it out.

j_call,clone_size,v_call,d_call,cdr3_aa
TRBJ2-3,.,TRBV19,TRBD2,CASSIFGREVGTDTQYF
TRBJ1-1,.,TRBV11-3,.,CASSRSVLNTEAFF
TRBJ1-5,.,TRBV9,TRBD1,CASSRGPYNQPQHF
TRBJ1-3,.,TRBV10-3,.,CAISDTVVSIYF
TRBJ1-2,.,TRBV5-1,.,CASSLEPPGGGYGYTF
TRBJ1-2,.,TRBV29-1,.,CSVYTSNYGYTF
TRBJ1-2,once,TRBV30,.,CAWMGTIYGYTF
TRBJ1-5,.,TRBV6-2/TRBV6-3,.,CASSYSGGQSRAQHF
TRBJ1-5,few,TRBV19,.,CASSIDQQGNQPQHF
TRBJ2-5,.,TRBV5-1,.,CASSSPWGRGETQYF
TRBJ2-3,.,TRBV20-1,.,CSASFGEVVGDTQYF
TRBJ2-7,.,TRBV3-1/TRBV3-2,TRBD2,CASSQVPTSHEQYF
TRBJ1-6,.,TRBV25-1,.,CASSEYSQGRSPLHF
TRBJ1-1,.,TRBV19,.,CASSIGSGITEAFF
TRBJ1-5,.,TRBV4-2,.,CASSQERGQINQPQHF
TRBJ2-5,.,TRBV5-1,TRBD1,CASSLDPATGVETQYF
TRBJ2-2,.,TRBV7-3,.,CASSTAITGELFF
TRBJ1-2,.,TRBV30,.,CAWSTQGEGGYTF
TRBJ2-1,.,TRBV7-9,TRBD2,CASSPAGRSSYNEQFF
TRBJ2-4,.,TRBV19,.,CASSIREAKNIQYF
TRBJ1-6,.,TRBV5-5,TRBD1,CASSPGDRVNSPLHF
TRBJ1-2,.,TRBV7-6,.,CASSRSGSGGTGYTF
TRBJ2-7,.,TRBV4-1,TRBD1,CASSLGQGYEQYF
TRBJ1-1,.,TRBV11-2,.,CASSPGQLNTEAFF
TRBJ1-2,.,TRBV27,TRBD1,CASSDLGTGADRDYGYTF
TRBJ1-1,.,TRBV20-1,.,CSARGDTEAFF
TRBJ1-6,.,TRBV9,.,CASSKKGTAGDSPLHF
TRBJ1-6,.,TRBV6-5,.,CASYGSYYNSPLHF
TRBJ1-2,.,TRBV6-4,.,CASRSPEGGYTF
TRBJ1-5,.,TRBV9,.,CASSVAGNQPQHF
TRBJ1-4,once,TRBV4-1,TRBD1,CASSQTGGANEKLFF
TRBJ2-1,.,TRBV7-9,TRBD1,CASRRGDRVKFF
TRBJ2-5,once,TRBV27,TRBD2,CASSLGLGAGGQETQYF
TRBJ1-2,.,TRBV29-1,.,CSVELPAGGYGYTF
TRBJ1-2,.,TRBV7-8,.,CASSFVPGGAHYGYTF
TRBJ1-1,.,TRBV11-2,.,CASSPIGPGGATEAFF
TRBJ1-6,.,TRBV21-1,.,CASSKVRDRASSYNSPLHF
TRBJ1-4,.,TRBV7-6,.,CASSPAWSGTNEKLFF
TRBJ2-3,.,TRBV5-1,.,CASSLEPSGTDTQYF
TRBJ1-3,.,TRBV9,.,CASSGRTTPSGNTIYF
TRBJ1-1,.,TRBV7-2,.,CASSLAAGTEAFF
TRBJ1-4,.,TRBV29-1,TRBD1,CSVQGAVGEKLFF
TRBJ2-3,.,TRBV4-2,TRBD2,CASSQDRAGSSTDTQYF
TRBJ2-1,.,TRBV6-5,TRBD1,CASSYSPGGDPFF
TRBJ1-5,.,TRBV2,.,CASSLGRGGNQPQHF
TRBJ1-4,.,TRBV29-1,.,CSAGFREKLFF
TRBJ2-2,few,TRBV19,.,CASSTSGGTGELFF
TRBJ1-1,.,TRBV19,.,CASSLFRDTEAFF
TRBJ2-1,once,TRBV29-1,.,CSHHGRADNEQFF
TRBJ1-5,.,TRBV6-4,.,CASSRAFRKPQHF
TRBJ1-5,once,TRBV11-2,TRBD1,CASSVGQGPNQPQHF
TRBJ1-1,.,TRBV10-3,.,CAISLLGYEAFF
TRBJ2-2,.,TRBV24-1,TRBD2,CATSDPGRAGELFF
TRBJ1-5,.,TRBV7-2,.,CASSLRGQPQHF
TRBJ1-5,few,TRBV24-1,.,CATSPGYGQPQHF
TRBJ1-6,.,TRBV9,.,CASSVVGLGDSPLHF